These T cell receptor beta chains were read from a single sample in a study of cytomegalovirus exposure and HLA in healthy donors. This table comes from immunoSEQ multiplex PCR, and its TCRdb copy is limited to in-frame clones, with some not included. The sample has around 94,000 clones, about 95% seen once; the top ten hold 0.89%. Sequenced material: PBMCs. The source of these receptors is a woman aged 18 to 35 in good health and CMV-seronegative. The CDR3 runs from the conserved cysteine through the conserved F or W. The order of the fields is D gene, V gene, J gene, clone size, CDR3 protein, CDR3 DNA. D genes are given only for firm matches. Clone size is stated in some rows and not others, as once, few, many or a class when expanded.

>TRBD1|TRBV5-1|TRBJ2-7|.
CASSPPGQTYEQYF
TGCGCCAGCAGCCCACCGGGACAGACCTACGAGCAGTACTTC
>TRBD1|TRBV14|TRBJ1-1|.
CASSQDPGQGGRTEAFF
TGTGCCAGCAGCCAAGATCCGGGACAGGGAGGGAGGACTGAAGCTTTCTTT
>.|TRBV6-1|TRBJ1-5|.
CASSETTGLRGTNQPQHF
TGTGCCAGCAGCGAAACAACAGGGCTGAGGGGGACGAATCAGCCCCAGCATTTT
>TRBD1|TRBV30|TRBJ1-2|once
CAWSQRTGYGYTF
TGTGCCTGGAGCCAGAGGACAGGCTATGGCTACACCTTC
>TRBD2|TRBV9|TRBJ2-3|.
CASSVAGLAGEVYGTDTQYF
TGTGCCAGCAGCGTAGCCGGACTAGCGGGAGAGGTATACGGCACAGATACGCAGTATTTT
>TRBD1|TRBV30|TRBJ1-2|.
CAWITRDRTYGYTF
TGTGCCTGGATCACTAGGGACAGAACTTATGGCTACACCTTC
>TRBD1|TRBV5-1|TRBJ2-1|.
CASSFLTGGTNYNEQFF
TGCGCCAGCAGCTTTTTGACAGGGGGTACTAACTACAATGAGCAGTTCTTC
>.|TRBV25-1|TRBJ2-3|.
CASSASKLGGYTDTQYF
TGTGCCAGCAGTGCATCCAAACTAGGAGGCTACACAGATACGCAGTATTTT
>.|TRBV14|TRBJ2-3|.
CASRLFREDTQYF
TGTGCCAGCAGGCTCTTTCGGGAAGATACGCAGTATTTT
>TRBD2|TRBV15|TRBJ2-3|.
CATSRDLLAGGTDTQYF
TGTGCCACCAGCAGAGATCTGCTAGCGGGAGGAACAGATACGCAGTATTTT
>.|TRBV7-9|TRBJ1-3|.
CAGGRESSGNTIYF
TGTGCCGGAGGACGGGAGAGCTCTGGAAACACCATATATTTT
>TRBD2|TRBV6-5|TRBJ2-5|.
CASSYGSGGDPGAQYF
TGTGCCAGCAGTTACGGTAGCGGGGGAGACCCGGGGGCCCAGTACTTC
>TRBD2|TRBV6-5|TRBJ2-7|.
CASSYSGGSPYEQYF
TGTGCCAGCAGTTACTCGGGCGGGAGCCCCTACGAGCAGTACTTC
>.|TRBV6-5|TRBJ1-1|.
CASSYSGSEAFF
TGTGCCAGCAGTTACTCTGGGAGCGAAGCTTTCTTT
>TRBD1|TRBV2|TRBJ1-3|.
CANSIGQGGNTIYF
TGTGCCAACTCTATCGGACAGGGGGGAAACACCATATATTTT
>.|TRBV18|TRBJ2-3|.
CASSPLPGRASTDTQYF
TGTGCCAGCTCACCACTTCCGGGCAGGGCTAGCACAGATACGCAGTATTTT
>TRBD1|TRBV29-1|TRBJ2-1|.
CSVEVVGQGSYEQFF
TGCAGCGTTGAAGTTGTGGGACAGGGTTCCTATGAGCAGTTCTTC
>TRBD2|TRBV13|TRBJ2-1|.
CASSLVGLAKNEQFF
TGTGCCAGCAGCTTAGTAGGACTAGCGAAAAATGAGCAGTTCTTC
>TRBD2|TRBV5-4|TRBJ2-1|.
CASSPGTSGVYEQFF
TGTGCCAGCAGCCCGGGGACTAGCGGGGTTTATGAGCAGTTCTTC
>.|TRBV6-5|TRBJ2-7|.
CASSQGNVAYEQYF
TGTGCCAGCAGTCAGGGGAATGTGGCCTACGAGCAGTACTTC
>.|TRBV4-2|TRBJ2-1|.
CASSQVGLGGFAHNEQFF
TGTGCCAGCAGCCAAGTCGGCTTAGGAGGTTTCGCGCACAATGAGCAGTTCTTC
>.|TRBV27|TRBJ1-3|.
CASKDSSGNTIYF
TGTGCCAGCAAGGACAGCTCCGGAAACACCATATATTTT
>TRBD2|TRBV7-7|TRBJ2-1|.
CASSSGLAGDNEQFF
TGTGCTAGCAGCTCCGGACTAGCGGGGGACAATGAGCAGTTCTTC
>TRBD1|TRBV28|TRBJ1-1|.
CASSSTGAPNTEAFF
TGTGCCAGCAGTTCTACAGGGGCTCCGAACACTGAAGCTTTCTTT
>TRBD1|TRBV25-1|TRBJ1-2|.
CASSQGQGSNGYTF
TGTGCCAGCAGTCAGGGACAGGGCTCGAATGGCTACACCTTC
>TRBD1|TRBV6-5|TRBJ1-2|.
CASRVDRGRNGYTF
TGTGCCAGCAGGGTAGACAGGGGGCGTAATGGCTACACCTTC
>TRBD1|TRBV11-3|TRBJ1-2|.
CASSFQGDGYGYTF
TGTGCCAGCAGCTTTCAGGGGGACGGCTATGGCTACACCTTC
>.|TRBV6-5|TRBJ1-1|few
CASSVRGRELEAFF
TGTGCCAGCAGTGTGCGGGGGAGGGAGTTGGAAGCTTTCTTT
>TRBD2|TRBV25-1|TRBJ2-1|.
CASSREGGNNEQFF
TGTGCCAGCAGTAGGGAGGGCGGGAACAATGAGCAGTTCTTC
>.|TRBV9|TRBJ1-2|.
CASSVYDRPNYGYTF
TGTGCCAGCAGCGTTTACGACAGACCGAACTATGGCTACACCTTC
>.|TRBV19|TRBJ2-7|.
CASSRGPFYEQYF
TGTGCCAGTAGTCGAGGGCCGTTCTACGAGCAGTACTTC
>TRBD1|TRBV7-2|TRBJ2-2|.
CASSSGTGGPAGELFF
TGTGCCAGCAGCTCCGGGACAGGGGGTCCGGCCGGGGAGCTGTTTTTT
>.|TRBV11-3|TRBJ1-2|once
CASSLGGSLEINYGYTF
TGTGCCAGCAGCTTAGGAGGTTCGTTAGAAATTAACTATGGCTACACCTTC
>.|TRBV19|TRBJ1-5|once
CASSIWAGDQPQHF
TGTGCCAGTAGTATTTGGGCCGGGGATCAGCCCCAGCATTTT
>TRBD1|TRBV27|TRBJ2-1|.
CASSSPGTGKIEQFF
TGTGCCAGCAGTTCCCCCGGGACAGGGAAGATTGAGCAGTTCTTC
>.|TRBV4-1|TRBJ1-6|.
CASSQVGGANSPLHF
TGCGCCAGCAGCCAAGTAGGGGGAGCGAATTCACCCCTCCACTTT
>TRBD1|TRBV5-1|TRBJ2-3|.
CASSLVGTATDTQYF
TGCGCCAGCAGCTTGGTTGGGACAGCTACAGATACGCAGTATTTT
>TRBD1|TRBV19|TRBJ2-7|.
CASSVGQGFYEQYF
TGTGCCAGTAGTGTGGGACAGGGGTTCTACGAGCAGTACTTC
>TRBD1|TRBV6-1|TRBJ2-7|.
CASSESGTGGYEQYF
TGTGCCAGCAGTGAATCCGGGACAGGGGGGTACGAGCAGTACTTC
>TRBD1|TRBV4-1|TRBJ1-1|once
CASSQGLRGDTEAFF
TGCGCCAGCAGCCAAGGGCTCAGGGGGGACACTGAAGCTTTCTTT
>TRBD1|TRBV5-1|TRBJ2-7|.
CASGTGGRGEQYF
TGCGCCAGCGGCACAGGGGGCCGGGGGGAGCAGTACTTC
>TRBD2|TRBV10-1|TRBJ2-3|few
CASSEFSGSGADTQYF
TGCGCCAGCAGTGAGTTTAGCGGGAGTGGGGCAGATACGCAGTATTTT
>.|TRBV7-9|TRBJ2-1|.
CASSLAGSGGIYNEQFF
TGTGCCAGCAGCTTAGCGGGTTCAGGCGGGATCTACAATGAGCAGTTCTTC
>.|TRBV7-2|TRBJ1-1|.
CASRHTREDTEAFF
TGTGCCAGCAGACATACCAGGGAGGACACTGAAGCTTTCTTT
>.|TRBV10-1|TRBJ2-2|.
CASSGRRPLPTGELFF
TGCGCCAGCAGTGGGAGGCGGCCACTTCCCACCGGGGAGCTGTTTTTT
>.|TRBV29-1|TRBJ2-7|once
CSAAGPGYEQYF
TGCAGCGCTGCTGGCCCAGGCTACGAGCAGTACTTC
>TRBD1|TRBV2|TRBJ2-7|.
CASGTGIHEQYF
TGTGCCAGCGGGACAGGGATCCACGAGCAGTACTTC